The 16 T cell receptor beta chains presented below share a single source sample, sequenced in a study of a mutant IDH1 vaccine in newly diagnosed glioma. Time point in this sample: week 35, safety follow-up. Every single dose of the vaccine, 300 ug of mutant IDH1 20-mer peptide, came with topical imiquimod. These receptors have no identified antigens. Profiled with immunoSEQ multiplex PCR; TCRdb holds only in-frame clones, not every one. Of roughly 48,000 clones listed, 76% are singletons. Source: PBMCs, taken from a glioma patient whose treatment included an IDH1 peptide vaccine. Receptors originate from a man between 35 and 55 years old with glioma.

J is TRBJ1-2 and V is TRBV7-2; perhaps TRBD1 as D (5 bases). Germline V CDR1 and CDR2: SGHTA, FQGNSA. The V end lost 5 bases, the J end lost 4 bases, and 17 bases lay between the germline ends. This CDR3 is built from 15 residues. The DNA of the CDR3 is TGTGCCAGCAGCCGAGGCGACAGACTACTCTATGGCTACACCTTC. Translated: CASSRGDRLLYGYTF. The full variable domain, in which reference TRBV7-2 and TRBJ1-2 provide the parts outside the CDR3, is GAGVSQSPSNKVTEKGKDVELRCDPISGHTALYWYRQSLGQGLEFLIYFQGNSAPDKSGLPSDRFSAERTGGSVSTLTIQRTQQEDSAVYLCASSRGDRLLYGYTFGSGTRLTVV.

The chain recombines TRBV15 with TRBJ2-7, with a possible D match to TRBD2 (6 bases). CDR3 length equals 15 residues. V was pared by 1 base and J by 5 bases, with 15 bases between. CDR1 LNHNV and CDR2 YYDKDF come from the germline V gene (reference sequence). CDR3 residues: CATSRGLADLHEQYF. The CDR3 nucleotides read TGTGCCACCAGCAGAGGATTAGCGGATCTCCACGAGCAGTACTTC. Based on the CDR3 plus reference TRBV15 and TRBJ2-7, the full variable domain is DAMVIQNPRYQVTQFGKPVTLSCSQTLNHNVMYWYQQKSSQAPKLLFHYYDKDFNNEADTPDNFQSRRPNTSFCFLDIRSPGLGDTAMYLCATSRGLADLHEQYFGPGTRLTVT.

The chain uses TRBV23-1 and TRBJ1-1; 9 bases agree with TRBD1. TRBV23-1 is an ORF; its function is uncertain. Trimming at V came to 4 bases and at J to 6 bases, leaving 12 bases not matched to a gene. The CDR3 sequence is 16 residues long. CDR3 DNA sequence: TGCGCCAGCAGTCCAGGGACAGGGCCGGGAGGGGCTGAAGCTTTCTTT. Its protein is CASSPGTGPGGAEAFF.

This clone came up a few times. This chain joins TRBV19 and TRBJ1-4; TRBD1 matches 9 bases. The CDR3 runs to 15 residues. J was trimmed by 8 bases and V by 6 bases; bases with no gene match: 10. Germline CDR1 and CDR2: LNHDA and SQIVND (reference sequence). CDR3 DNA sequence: TGTGCCAGTAGGGGAATGGGACAGGGCCGGGAAAAACTGTTTTTT. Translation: CASRGMGQGREKLFF.

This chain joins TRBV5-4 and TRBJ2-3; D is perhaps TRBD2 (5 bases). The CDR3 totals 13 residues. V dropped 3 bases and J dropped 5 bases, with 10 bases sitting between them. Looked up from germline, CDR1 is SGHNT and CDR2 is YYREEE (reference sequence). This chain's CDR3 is CASSWNSVDTQYF. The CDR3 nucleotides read TGTGCCAGCAGCTGGAATAGCGTAGATACGCAGTATTTT.

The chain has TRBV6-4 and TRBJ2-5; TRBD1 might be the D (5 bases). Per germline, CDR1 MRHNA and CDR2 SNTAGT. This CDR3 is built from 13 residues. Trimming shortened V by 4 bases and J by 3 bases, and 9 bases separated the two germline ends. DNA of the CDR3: TGTGCCAGCAGTGGACAGCCTAAAGAGACCCAGTACTTC. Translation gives CASSGQPKETQYF.

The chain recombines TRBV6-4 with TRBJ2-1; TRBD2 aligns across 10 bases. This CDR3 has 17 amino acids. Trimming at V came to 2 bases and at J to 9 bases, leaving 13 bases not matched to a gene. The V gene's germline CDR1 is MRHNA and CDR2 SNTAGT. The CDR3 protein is CASSDRFGTSAIGEQFF. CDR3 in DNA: TGTGCCAGCAGTGACAGATTTGGGACTAGCGCGATCGGTGAGCAGTTCTTC.

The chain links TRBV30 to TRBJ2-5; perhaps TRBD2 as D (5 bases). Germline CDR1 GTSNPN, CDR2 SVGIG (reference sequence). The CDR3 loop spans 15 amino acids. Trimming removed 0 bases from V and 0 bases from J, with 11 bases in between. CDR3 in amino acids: CAWSVPSGYQETQYF. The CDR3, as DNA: TGTGCCTGGAGTGTACCTTCGGGGTACCAAGAGACCCAGTACTTC.

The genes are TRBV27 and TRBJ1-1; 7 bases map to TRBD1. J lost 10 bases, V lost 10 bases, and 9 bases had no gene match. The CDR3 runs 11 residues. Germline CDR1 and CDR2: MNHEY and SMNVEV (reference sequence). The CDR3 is CATQTGIAAFF. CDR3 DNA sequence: TGTGCCACCCAGACAGGGATCGCAGCTTTCTTT.

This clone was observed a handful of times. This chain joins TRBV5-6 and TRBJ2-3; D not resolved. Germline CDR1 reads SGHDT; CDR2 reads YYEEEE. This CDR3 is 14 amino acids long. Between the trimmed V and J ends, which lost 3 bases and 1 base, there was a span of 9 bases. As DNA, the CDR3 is TGTGCCAGCAGCTCCAGGATCCGCACAGATACGCAGTATTTT. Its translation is CASSSRIRTDTQYF.

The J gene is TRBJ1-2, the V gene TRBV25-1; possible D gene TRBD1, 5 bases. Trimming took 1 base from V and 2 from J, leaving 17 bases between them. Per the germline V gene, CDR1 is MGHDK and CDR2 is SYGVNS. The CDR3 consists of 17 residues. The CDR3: CASSESGGVWQNYGYTF. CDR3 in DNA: TGTGCCAGCAGTGAATCTGGAGGGGTTTGGCAGAACTATGGCTACACCTTC.

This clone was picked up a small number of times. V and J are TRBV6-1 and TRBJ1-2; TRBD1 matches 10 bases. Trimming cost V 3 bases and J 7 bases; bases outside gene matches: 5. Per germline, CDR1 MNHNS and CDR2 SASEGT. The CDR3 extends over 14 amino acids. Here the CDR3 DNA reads TGTGCCAGCAGTGACGACAGGGGGCTGAGTGGCTACACCTTC. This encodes CASSDDRGLSGYTF.

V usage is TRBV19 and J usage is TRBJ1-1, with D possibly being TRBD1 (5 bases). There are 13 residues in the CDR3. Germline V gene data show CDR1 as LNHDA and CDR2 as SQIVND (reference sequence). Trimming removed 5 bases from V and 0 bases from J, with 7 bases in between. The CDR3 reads CASSQQVNTEAFF. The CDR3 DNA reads TGTGCCAGTAGTCAACAGGTGAACACTGAAGCTTTCTTT.

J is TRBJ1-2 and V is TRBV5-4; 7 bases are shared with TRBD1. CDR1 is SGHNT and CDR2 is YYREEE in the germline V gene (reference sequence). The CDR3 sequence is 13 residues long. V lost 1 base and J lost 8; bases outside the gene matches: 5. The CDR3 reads CASSLQGVGGYTF. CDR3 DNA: TGTGCCAGCAGCTTGCAGGGGGTAGGAGGCTACACCTTC.

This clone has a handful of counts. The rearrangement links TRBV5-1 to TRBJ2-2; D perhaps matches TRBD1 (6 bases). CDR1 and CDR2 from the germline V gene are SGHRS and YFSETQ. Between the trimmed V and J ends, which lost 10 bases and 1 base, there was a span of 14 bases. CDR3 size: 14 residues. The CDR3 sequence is CASRGTLNTGELFF. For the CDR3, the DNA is TGCGCCTCCAGAGGGACATTGAACACCGGGGAGCTGTTTTTT.

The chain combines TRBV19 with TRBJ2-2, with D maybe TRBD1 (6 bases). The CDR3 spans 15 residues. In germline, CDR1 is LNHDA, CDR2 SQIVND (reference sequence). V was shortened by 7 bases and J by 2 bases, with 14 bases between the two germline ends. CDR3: CASTPGTQNTGELFF. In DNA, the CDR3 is TGTGCCAGTACCCCCGGGACACAAAACACCGGGGAGCTGTTTTTT.